This TCR beta chain was identified in a study of early T cells in non-severe SARS-CoV-2 infection. Separate cDNA molecules each had unique molecular identifiers attached to them. TCRdb re-derived calls from the 5' RACE reads in MiXCR, one entry per CDR3 protein. The repertoire holds approximately 76,000 distinct CDR3 sequences, with around 15% as singletons. This clonotype was obtained from an adult who was a healthcare worker with PCR-confirmed SARS-CoV-2 infection or an uninfected control (not recorded which). Material: whole blood.

CDR3 in amino acids: CASSHWEGSEQYF. The CDR3 nucleotides are TGCGCCAGCAGCCATTGGGAGGGTAGCGAGCAGTACTTC. This chain joins TRBV4-1 and TRBJ2-7, with 7 positions matching TRBD2. The CDR3 is made up of 13 amino acids. CDR1 is MGHRA, CDR2 YSYEKL, per germline. J lost 6 bases, V lost 3 bases, and 5 bases had no gene match.